These 14 T cell receptor beta chains were sequenced from one sample in a study of cytomegalovirus exposure and HLA in healthy donors. PCR used 60 Vbeta primers and 13 Jbeta primers. The assay was immunoSEQ multiplex PCR, and TCRdb's table has in-frame clones only and misses some. The sample has about 180,000 clones, more than 80% seen once. The sequenced material came from PBMCs. The receptors stem from a woman between 18 and 29 years old in good health and CMV-seropositive.

The genes are TRBV2 and TRBJ2-1; D perhaps matches TRBD1 (6 bases). The V gene's germline CDR1 is SNHLY and CDR2 FYNNEI. With 7 bases removed from V and 7 bases from J, the gap between germline ends came to 14 bases. The CDR3 spans 13 residues. This chain's CDR3 is CASMETGNNEQFF. CDR3 coding DNA: TGTGCCAGCATGGAAACAGGGAATAATGAGCAGTTCTTC.

This clone came up a few times. This chain uses TRBV10-3 with TRBJ1-4; D gene uncertain. CDR3 length: 14 amino acids. Trimming shortened V by 0 bases and J by 5 bases, and 7 bases separated the two germline ends. Germline lookup yields CDR1 ENHRY and CDR2 SYGVKD. CDR3 protein: CAISESSRNEKLFF. For the CDR3, the DNA is TGTGCCATCAGTGAGTCGAGTCGGAATGAAAAACTGTTTTTT.

J is TRBJ2-2 and V is TRBV7-9, with D possibly matching TRBD2 (6 bases). CDR1 is SEHNR, CDR2 FQNEAQ, per germline (reference sequence). This CDR3 has 14 residues. V was trimmed by 5 bases and J by 9 bases, leaving 16 bases between them. The CDR3 bases are TGTGCCAGCAGCCCTGACCCGGACTACTGGGAGCTGTTTTTT. It translates to CASSPDPDYWELFF.

The chain combines TRBV27 with TRBJ2-7; TRBD1 aligns across 11 bases. Losses at the gene ends were 2 bases for V and 2 bases for J; bases not matched to a gene: 2. This CDR3 comprises 15 residues. Per germline, CDR1 MNHEY and CDR2 SMNVEV (reference sequence). The CDR3, as DNA: TGTGCCAGCAGTTTAGGGACAGGGGGGCCCTACGAGCAGTACTTC. Protein: CASSLGTGGPYEQYF.

About this clone: One end of the junction is discordant with germline, which a read error may explain. V and J are TRBV28 and TRBJ1-5; D unresolved. There are 15 residues in the CDR3. The germline gives CDR1 MDHEN, CDR2 SYDVKM. CDR3 loop: CASSLLGYSNQPQHF. CDR3 nucleotides: TGTGCCAGCAGTTTATTGGGTTATAGCAATCAGCCTCAGCATTTT.

There are a few counts of this clone. The chain couples TRBV28 to TRBJ1-1; 10 positions match TRBD1. Germline V gene sequence: CDR1 MDHEN, CDR2 SYDVKM. Unmatched junction bases numbered 5, after V lost 2 bases and J lost 5 bases. The CDR3 spans 15 residues. CDR3 nucleotide sequence: TGTGCCAGCAGTTTAGGGGGGGGACAGGGGACTGAAGCTTTCTTT. It codes for CASSLGGGQGTEAFF.

Written as DNA, the CDR3 is TGTGCCAGCAGCCCGTCCTCGGGGAATAGCAATCAGCCCCAGCATTTT. This codes for CASSPSSGNSNQPQHF. The chain combines TRBV5-6 with TRBJ1-5; unclear D gene. V was trimmed by 4 bases and J by 0 bases, leaving 14 bases between them. Germline values: CDR1 SGHDT, CDR2 YYEEEE. CDR3 length equals 16 residues. Full variable domain (rest looked up from reference TRBV5-6 and TRBJ1-5): DAGVTQSPTHLIKTRGQQVTLRCSPKSGHDTVSWYQQALGQGPQFIFQYYEEEERQRGNFPDRFSGHQFPNYSSELNVNALLLGDSALYLCASSPSSGNSNQPQHFGDGTRLSIL.

CDR3 amino acids: CASSQDISNTIYF. DNA of the CDR3: TGTGCCAGCAGCCAAGACATTTCAAACACCATATATTTT. V and J are TRBV14 and TRBJ1-3; D ambiguous. Germline V gives CDR1 SGHDN, CDR2 FVKESK. V gave up 0 bases and J gave up 6 bases, with 6 bases separating them. The CDR3 has 13 residues.

The V and J genes are TRBV15 and TRBJ2-1, with TRBD2 matching over 9 bases. Trimming removed 0 bases from V and 1 base from J; junction bases left unmatched: 13. CDR1 is LNHNV and CDR2 is YYDKDF in the germline V gene (reference sequence). The CDR3 is made up of 20 amino acids. The CDR3 DNA reads TGTGCCACCAGCAGAGAACGGGTTGGGGCGGGGGGGTTGTCCTACAATGAGCAGTTCTTC. Its translation is CATSRERVGAGGLSYNEQFF.

The chain recombines TRBV9 with TRBJ2-1; TRBD1 matches at 8 bases. CDR1 SGDLS and CDR2 YYNGEE come from the germline V gene. J was trimmed by 5 bases and V by 3 bases; bases with no gene match: 7. The length of the CDR3 is 15 residues. The CDR3 is CASSAGTGSDNEQFF. In DNA form, the CDR3 reads TGTGCCAGCAGCGCCGGGACAGGATCGGACAATGAGCAGTTCTTC.

The V and J genes are TRBV4-2 and TRBJ1-5, with 7 bases fitting TRBD1. The CDR3 length is 16 residues. J gave up 0 bases and V 4 bases, and 6 bases lay outside the gene matches. Germline V CDR1 and CDR2: LGHNA, YNFKEQ. The CDR3 DNA is TGTGCCAGCAGCCTGACAGGGTTTAGTAGCAATCAGCCCCAGCATTTT. Translated, it gives CASSLTGFSSNQPQHF.

V and J are TRBV11-2 and TRBJ2-3; weak D call: TRBD2 (5 bases). Germline CDR1 and CDR2: SGHAT and FQNNGV. The CDR3 is 14 amino acids. V lost 3 bases and J lost 2, with 9 bases in between. CDR3 region: CASSFEADTDTQYF. The CDR3 coding sequence is TGTGCCAGCAGCTTCGAAGCGGACACAGATACGCAGTATTTT.

V gene TRBV6-4 combines with J gene TRBJ1-2, with 7 bases identical to TRBD1. The germline CDR1 and CDR2 sequences are MRHNA and SNTAGT. The V gene end was trimmed by 2 bases and the J gene end by 5 bases; junction bases not matched to a gene: 5. This CDR3 comprises 14 residues. DNA of the CDR3: TGTGCCAGCAGTGACCGGACAGGAGCTTATGGCTACACCTTC. Translating it yields CASSDRTGAYGYTF.

In its sample, this clone was seen a few times. The gene calls are TRBV6-1 and TRBJ2-7; D possibly corresponds to TRBD1 (6 bases). Trimming left V 6 bases short and J 4 bases short, with 13 bases between. Looked up from germline, CDR1 is MNHNS and CDR2 is SASEGT. The CDR3 is 13 amino acids. The CDR3 reads CASRPLDRYEQYF. The CDR3, as DNA: TGTGCCAGCAGGCCCTTAGACAGGTACGAGCAGTACTTC.